The present T cell receptor beta chain was sequenced within a study of cytomegalovirus exposure and HLA in healthy donors. Looking at the study overall: Early released data had around 88 million unique TCRs, all coming from HLA-typed donors.

The PCR used 60 Vbeta and 13 Jbeta primers. Clones were read by immunoSEQ multiplex PCR, and TCRdb kept only the in-frame ones, dropping some. The table records around 190,000 clones, 70% to 80% of them present only once. This clone was counted a few times. What it recognizes is unknown. Study-wide results and caveats: Among CMV-associated TCR beta chains, most appeared HLA-restricted in a later analysis. Accurate predictions that matched the HLA-A and HLA-B alleles of most subjects were reportedly made from TCR beta sequences. Sequencing had likely introduced a cluster of highly shared sequence variants as an artifact.

The V gene end was trimmed by 4 bases and the J gene end by 7 bases; junction bases not matched to a gene: 8. Per germline, CDR1 MGHRA and CDR2 YSYEKL. CDR3 length equals 16 residues. The sample consisted of PBMCs. The clonotype comes from a woman in her 50s in good health and CMV-seronegative. The chain couples TRBV4-1 to TRBJ1-6, with 9 bases that match TRBD1. CDR3 nucleotide sequence: TGCGCCAGCAGCCCCTGGACAGGGGCCAGAAATTCACCCCTCCACTTT. This encodes CASSPWTGARNSPLHF.